Sequencing of this T cell receptor beta chain was carried out in a study of blood T cell repertoires in COVID-19. About the study: The United States, Italy and Spain provided the acute and convalescent COVID-19 samples.

Original handling: Estimation of nucleated cell counts relied on the amplification of reference gene primers. Measured with immunoSEQ multiplex PCR; TCRdb has only the in-frame clones, and not every one. That table gives V, J and clone size, and the DNA gave D and trimming. The sample has approximately 100,000 clones, roughly 88% seen once. The V and J ends lost 2 bases and 4 bases, in that order; junction bases with no gene match: 0. The germline CDR1 and CDR2 sequences are ENHRY and SYGVKD. The CDR3 is made up of 15 amino acids. This clonotype originated in a human donor in a cohort sampled during active COVID-19. The chain uses TRBV10-3 and TRBJ2-3; 13 nucleotides match TRBD2. The sample taken for sequencing was peripheral blood. The CDR3 nucleotides are TGTGCCATCAGTGAGACTAGCGGGGGGGCAGATACGCAGTATTTT. This sequence encodes CAISETSGGADTQYF.